The sequence of this TCR beta chain was determined in a study of patients and donors after allogeneic stem cell transplantation. The table lists this clonotype with many counts. MiXCR, applied by TCRdb to the RT-PCR reads, yields one record per CDR3 protein. The data show fewer than 25,000 distinct CDR3 sequences, with about 5% seen just once and approximately 42% held by the top ten. Per germline, CDR1 DFQATT and CDR2 SNEGSKA (reference sequence). J was trimmed by 8 bases and V by 1 base; bases with no gene match: 12. The CDR3 spans 16 residues. Sequenced input: blood, either unsorted or a sorted T cell fraction (not recorded which). The TCR was taken from a human donor who was either an allogeneic HSCT recipient or a stem cell or donor lymphocyte infusion donor (not recorded which). It is not recorded whose cells these are; they may come from a transplant donor. V gene TRBV20-1 combines with J gene TRBJ1-1, with TRBD1 matching 11 bases. This CDR3 is CSARVDSWTGGAEAFF. The CDR3 bases are TGCAGTGCTAGAGTAGACAGCTGGACAGGGGGCGCGGAAGCTTTCTTT.